These 22 T cell receptor beta chains were sequenced from one sample in a study of neurological immune-mediated disorders. From the 5' RACE reads, TCRdb called clonotypes with MiXCR, one entry per CDR3 protein. The sample records about 77,000 distinct CDR3 sequences, around a tenth being singletons. The source material was PBMCs. The receptors were gathered from a man in his fifties in good health.

The sample holds many counts of this clonotype. This rearrangement joins TRBV7-8 to TRBJ2-7; D is ambiguous. CDR1 and CDR2 from the germline V gene are SGHVS and FQNEAQ. V was clipped by 3 bases and J by 3 bases, with 6 bases between them. This CDR3 spans 12 amino acids. CDR3 amino acids: CASSLNSYEQYF. The CDR3 region has the DNA TGTGCCAGCAGCTTGAACAGCTACGAGCAGTACTTC.

This clonotype occurred a few times. The chain carries TRBV10-2 and TRBJ1-1, with 8 bases aligning to TRBD1. This CDR3 spans 14 amino acids. Germline V gene sequence: CDR1 WSHSY, CDR2 SAAADI. V dropped 6 bases and J dropped 10; count of bases not matched to a gene: 13. The CDR3 is CASRDGQGFFGAFF. For the CDR3, the DNA is TGCGCCAGCAGGGACGGACAGGGATTTTTTGGAGCTTTCTTT.

This clonotype showed up many times. V and J are TRBV28 and TRBJ1-2; no reliable D call. The CDR3 is 13 residues long. Germline values: CDR1 MDHEN, CDR2 SYDVKM. V was cut by 4 bases and J by 3 bases, with 9 bases left in between. The CDR3 DNA reads TGTGCCAGCAGTTCCCTCGGATACTATGGCTACACCTTC. Its translation is CASSSLGYYGYTF.

The genes are TRBV5-1 and TRBJ1-5; 9 nucleotides agree with TRBD1. Germline V CDR1 and CDR2: SGHRS, YFSETQ. V lost 4 bases, J lost 4 bases, and 6 bases stayed unmatched. This CDR3 has 15 amino acids. CDR3 loop: CASSLGTGRNQPQHF. The CDR3 nucleotides are TGCGCCAGCAGCCTAGGGACAGGGCGGAATCAGCCCCAGCATTTT. The whole variable domain, remainder taken from reference TRBV5-1 and TRBJ1-5, is KAGVTQTPRYLIKTRGQQVTLSCSPISGHRSVSWYQQTPGQGLQFLFEYFSETQRNKGNFPGRFSGRQFSNSRSEMNVSTLELGDSALYLCASSLGTGRNQPQHFGDGTRLSIL.

In its sample, this clonotype was seen many times. The V and J genes are TRBV7-2 and TRBJ2-1; no clear D gene. Trimming pared 3 bases from V and 4 bases from J, leaving 10 bases between. The germline V gene encodes CDR1 SGHTA and CDR2 FQGNSA. This CDR3 comprises 14 residues. CDR3 region: CASSFTDGYNEQFF. The CDR3, as DNA: TGTGCCAGCAGCTTTACGGACGGGTACAATGAGCAGTTCTTC.

This clonotype was detected ten times or more. The rearrangement joins TRBV5-1 to TRBJ2-5; 10 bases agree with TRBD2. The germline V gene encodes CDR1 SGHRS and CDR2 YFSETQ. CDR3 length: 15 amino acids. V lost 4 bases and J lost 1; bases outside the gene matches: 4. The CDR3 region has the DNA TGCGCCAGCAGCCCCGGACTAGCGGTCCAAGAGACCCAGTACTTC. This translates into CASSPGLAVQETQYF.

This clonotype has ten or more counts. The V gene is TRBV7-3, the J gene TRBJ2-1; the D gene could be TRBD1 or TRBD2 (6 bases each). The CDR3 covers 16 residues. The germline V gene has CDR1 SGHTA and CDR2 FQGTGA. V was cut by 8 bases and J by 1 base, with 18 bases left in between. CDR3 DNA sequence: TGTGCCAGCTCCCGGTTTGGGGGGACATCCTACAATGAGCAGTTCTTC. Translation gives CASSRFGGTSYNEQFF. Full variable domain (missing parts from reference TRBV7-3 and TRBJ2-1): GAGVSQTPSNKVTEKGKYVELRCDPISGHTALYWYRQSLGQGPEFLIYFQGTGAADDSGLPNDRFFAVRPEGSVSTLKIQRTERGDSAVYLCASSRFGGTSYNEQFFGPGTRLTVL.

The chain couples TRBV6-1 to TRBJ2-7; the match to TRBD1 covers 7 bases. CDR3 length: 12 amino acids. Germline values: CDR1 MNHNS, CDR2 SASEGT. Unmatched junction bases numbered 7, after V lost 6 bases and J lost 8 bases. This chain's CDR3 is CASSLGTVKQYF. The CDR3 DNA sequence: TGTGCCAGCAGCCTCGGGACAGTCAAGCAGTACTTC.

This clonotype was counted at least ten times. J is TRBJ2-7 and V is TRBV4-2, with TRBD2 matching over 10 bases. V dropped 3 bases and J dropped 4; count of bases not matched to a gene: 15. Germline CDR1 reads LGHNA; CDR2 reads YNFKEQ. CDR3 length equals 18 residues. CDR3 sequence reads: CASSHPSSSGGISYEQYF. DNA for the CDR3: TGTGCCAGCAGCCACCCCTCCTCTAGCGGGGGCATTTCTTACGAGCAGTACTTC.

The rearrangement links TRBV28 to TRBJ2-1; 12 bases are a match to TRBD2. The CDR3 is 16 residues long. Germline V gene data show CDR1 as MDHEN and CDR2 as SYDVKM. The V and J ends lost 3 bases and 8 bases, in that order; junction bases with no gene match: 8. CDR3 loop: CASSFSSGRGQDEQFF. The CDR3 DNA reads TGTGCCAGCAGTTTTTCTAGCGGGAGGGGTCAGGATGAGCAGTTCTTC.

This clonotype was detected only a few times. The genes are TRBV20-1 and TRBJ1-5; a weak D match, TRBD1 (5 bases). V was trimmed by 0 bases and J by 10 bases, leaving 16 bases between them. Germline V gives CDR1 DFQATT, CDR2 SNEGSKA (reference sequence). There are 14 residues in the CDR3. The CDR3 sequence: CSARDQAGIQPQHF. DNA for the CDR3: TGCAGTGCTAGAGATCAGGCAGGGATTCAACCCCAGCATTTT.

This clonotype was observed many times. This chain connects TRBV7-3 to TRBJ2-5, with D possibly being TRBD1 (6 bases). CDR1 is SGHTA and CDR2 is FQGTGA in the germline V gene. CDR3 length equals 14 residues. Trimming removed 6 bases from V and 1 base from J, with 12 bases in between. The CDR3 DNA reads as TGTGCCAGCAGTAATATGGGGGCCCAAGAGACCCAGTACTTC. It is translated as CASSNMGAQETQYF.

The chain recombines TRBV30 with TRBJ2-2, with a possible D match to TRBD2 (6 bases). Trimming stripped 4 bases from V and 7 bases from J, with 16 bases between. Germline assignment: CDR1 GTSNPN and CDR2 SVGIG (reference sequence). The CDR3 loop spans 14 amino acids. The CDR3 DNA is TGTGCCTGGAACTATAGGAGGGTTGACGGGGAGCTGTTTTTT. Residues: CAWNYRRVDGELFF.

This clonotype was seen repeatedly, ten times or more. The rearrangement links TRBV20-1 to TRBJ1-6, with D unclear. V shed 3 bases and J shed 12 bases, with 15 bases lying between them. Looked up from germline, CDR1 is DFQATT and CDR2 is SNEGSKA (reference sequence). This CDR3 comprises 13 residues. CDR3 in amino acids: CSASEGTLRPLHF. The CDR3 bases are TGCAGTGCTAGCGAGGGCACGTTGCGACCCCTCCACTTT.

The sample holds many counts of this clonotype. J is TRBJ2-2 and V is TRBV28, with 13 bases fitting TRBD2. The CDR3 sequence is 14 residues long. The germline V gene has CDR1 MDHEN and CDR2 SYDVKM. Trimming took 10 bases from V and 8 from J; bases not matched to a gene: 7. The CDR3 DNA reads as TGTGCCATCAGGACTAGCGGGAGTCGAGGGGAGCTGTTTTTT. This codes for CAIRTSGSRGELFF.

The sample holds a few counts of this clonotype. This chain connects TRBV6-5 to TRBJ2-7, with D perhaps matching TRBD2 (6 bases). CDR1 is MNHEY, CDR2 SVGAGI, per germline. V was clipped by 7 bases and J by 5 bases, with 15 bases between them. The CDR3 is 13 residues long. CDR3 region: CASTRGLSNEQYF. The DNA of the CDR3 is TGTGCCAGCACTAGGGGACTTTCTAACGAGCAGTACTTC.

This clonotype was recorded many times. V gene TRBV14 combines with J gene TRBJ2-2, with D perhaps being TRBD1 or TRBD2 (5 bases each). The CDR3 runs to 16 residues. Trimming left V 3 bases short and J 0 bases short, with 11 bases between. Germline CDR1 SGHDN, CDR2 FVKESK. This chain's CDR3 is CASSQRTLANTGELFF. Here the CDR3 DNA reads TGTGCCAGCAGCCAGAGGACACTAGCGAACACCGGGGAGCTGTTTTTT.

The chain links TRBV5-1 to TRBJ2-7; 8 nucleotides agree with TRBD2. This CDR3 is built from 14 residues. V dropped 5 bases and J dropped 0; count of bases not matched to a gene: 4. CDR1 SGHRS and CDR2 YFSETQ come from the germline V gene. The CDR3, as DNA: TGCGCCAGCAGACCCGGGACTAGCTCCTACGAGCAGTACTTC. Translating gives CASRPGTSSYEQYF.

The CDR3 spells CASSYSGDSQETQYF. The CDR3 DNA is TGTGCCAGCAGTTACTCGGGGGACAGCCAAGAGACCCAGTACTTC. J is TRBJ2-5 and V is TRBV6-2 or TRBV6-3, with 7 bases that match TRBD1. The germline V gene encodes CDR1 MNHEY and CDR2 SVGEGT. The CDR3 covers 15 residues. Trimming removed 0 bases from V and 1 base from J; junction bases left unmatched: 2.

Ten or more counts support this clonotype. The gene calls are TRBV5-1 and TRBJ2-1; TRBD2 agrees at 11 bases. Germline V gene data show CDR1 as SGHRS and CDR2 as YFSETQ. The V segment lost 4 bases and the J segment 7 bases; nucleotides outside the gene matches: 7. This CDR3 is 15 amino acids long. For the CDR3, the DNA is TGCGCCAGCAGCCTTAGCGGGGGGGCGTTGAATGAGCAGTTCTTC. As protein: CASSLSGGALNEQFF.

In its sample, this clonotype was seen many times. The chain recombines TRBV15 with TRBJ2-7; 7 bases agree with TRBD1. CDR1 and CDR2 from the germline V gene are LNHNV and YYDKDF (reference sequence). With 1 base clipped from V and 6 bases from J, the junction kept 12 bases outside the gene matches. The CDR3 spans 16 residues. In nucleotides, the CDR3 is TGTGCCACCAGCAGAGTTGGCGACAGGGCTTTTGTCGAGCAGTACTTC. Protein: CATSRVGDRAFVEQYF. Complete variable domain (other parts from reference TRBV15 and TRBJ2-7): DAMVIQNPRYQVTQFGKPVTLSCSQTLNHNVMYWYQQKSSQAPKLLFHYYDKDFNNEADTPDNFQSRRPNTSFCFLDIRSPGLGDTAMYLCATSRVGDRAFVEQYFGPGTRLTVT.

This clonotype has ten or more counts. Here the CDR3 reads CAISGTGVGYEQYF. In DNA form, the CDR3 reads TGTGCCATCAGTGGCACAGGGGTGGGCTACGAGCAGTACTTC. This chain uses TRBV10-3 with TRBJ2-7; the match to TRBD1 covers 7 bases. J lost 3 bases, V lost 4 bases, and 6 bases had no gene match. Germline V lookup: CDR1 ENHRY, CDR2 SYGVKD. The CDR3 runs 14 residues.